There are a few counts of the clone carrying this T cell receptor (beta chain). Profiled with immunoSEQ multiplex PCR; TCRdb holds only in-frame clones, not every one. The top ten clones hold over 0.008% of a sample with some 700,000 clones, roughly 85% of them seen once. The data derive from a study of shared T cell receptors in the human thymus. The germline V gene encodes CDR1 SGHRS and CDR2 YFSETQ. The CDR3 sequence is 18 residues long. Unmatched junction bases numbered 16, after V lost 5 bases and J lost 4 bases. These data were also filed under a second study, of human thymus T cells. According to that study: Thymus specimens were resections from corrective heart surgery. Thymic repertoires overlap heavily among unrelated individuals, related research has reported.

The rearrangement links TRBV5-1 to TRBJ2-3, with 10 nucleotides matching TRBD2. The clonotype originates from a girl less than two years old with a congenital heart defect. Material: thymocytes. The CDR3 here is CASSNHFVSGGRADTQYF. DNA for the CDR3: TGCGCCAGCAGTAACCACTTTGTTAGCGGGGGGCGGGCAGATACGCAGTATTTT. Based on the CDR3 plus reference TRBV5-1 and TRBJ2-3, the full variable domain is KAGVTQTPRYLIKTRGQQVTLSCSPISGHRSVSWYQQTPGQGLQFLFEYFSETQRNKGNFPGRFSGRQFSNSRSEMNVSTLELGDSALYLCASSNHFVSGGRADTQYFGPGTRLTVL.